The 17 T cell receptor beta chains given below trace back to one sample, sequenced in a study of blood T cells in healthy people across ages. Then a second PCR, running roughly 7 to 11 cycles, was carried out with a sample-barcoded 5' primer and a J-beta primer mix. In TCRdb, the 5' RACE reads were re-called with MiXCR into one record per CDR3 protein. The sample shows roughly 860,000 distinct CDR3 sequences, roughly 60% of them seen only once. The sequenced sample consisted of blood. The receptors were sampled from a man younger than 40 in good health.

V usage is TRBV6-1 and J usage is TRBJ1-2; D possibly corresponds to TRBD1 (6 bases). Trimming cost V 11 bases and J 8 bases, with 15 bases left between them. The CDR3 contains 11 residues. Looked up from germline, CDR1 is MNHNS and CDR2 is SASEGT. CDR3 in DNA: TGTGCCGGACAACAGGGAAGAGGCTACACCTTC. It encodes CAGQQGRGYTF.

There are a few counts of this clonotype. The chain has TRBV10-3 and TRBJ1-2; 8 bases fit TRBD1. V lost 6 bases to trimming and J lost 4 bases; unmatched junction nucleotides: 4. The CDR3 has 13 residues. Germline assignment: CDR1 ENHRY and CDR2 SYGVKD. The chain's CDR3 is CAISDGQGYGYTF. The CDR3 coding sequence is TGTGCCATCAGCGATGGACAGGGCTATGGCTACACCTTC.

The V gene is TRBV9, the J gene TRBJ2-3; D may be TRBD2 (7 bases). Looked up from germline, CDR1 is SGDLS and CDR2 is YYNGEE. V gave up 6 bases and J gave up 3 bases, with 17 bases separating them. This CDR3 comprises 15 residues. DNA of the CDR3: TGTGCCAGCACCCAGTGGGGGGGCAGTACAGATACGCAGTATTTT. Residues: CASTQWGGSTDTQYF.

V gene TRBV7-2 combines with J gene TRBJ2-3; 9 nucleotides align to TRBD2. In germline, CDR1 is SGHTA, CDR2 FQGNSA. The CDR3 is 17 residues long. V shed 1 base, J shed 5 bases, and the junction held 10 bases outside the gene matches. As DNA, the CDR3 is TGTGCCAGCAGCTTAGAAGTAGGCGGGGGGGACCGAGATACGCAGTATTTT. It translates to CASSLEVGGGDRDTQYF.

The chain uses TRBV5-5 and TRBJ2-3; D ambiguous. Germline CDR1 is SGHKS and CDR2 is YYEKEE (reference sequence). V was trimmed by 2 bases and J by 2 bases, leaving 12 bases between them. CDR3 length: 15 residues. The CDR3 nucleotides are TGTGCCAGCAGCTTCGTAGGGCGAATCACAGATACGCAGTATTTT. Translated: CASSFVGRITDTQYF.

The gene calls are TRBV28 and TRBJ2-3; TRBD2 aligns across 7 bases. V shed 5 bases and J 4 bases; nucleotides not matched to a gene: 6. CDR1 MDHEN and CDR2 SYDVKM come from the germline V gene. The CDR3 has 14 amino acids. CDR3 region: CASSRTSVSDTQYF. CDR3 nucleotides: TGTGCCAGCAGTCGGACTAGTGTCTCAGATACGCAGTATTTT. The full variable domain, with the rest looked up from reference TRBV28 and TRBJ2-3, is DVKVTQSSRYLVKRTGEKVFLECVQDMDHENMFWYRQDPGLGLRLIYFSYDVKMKEKGDIPEGYSVSREKKERFSLILESASTNQTSMYLCASSRTSVSDTQYFGPGTRLTVL.

CDR3 sequence reads: CAIRKGGTDSNQPQHF. As DNA, the CDR3 is TGTGCCATCAGGAAAGGTGGGACAGATAGCAATCAGCCCCAGCATTTT. The genes are TRBV10-3 and TRBJ1-5; 7 positions match TRBD1. Germline CDR1 reads ENHRY; CDR2 reads SYGVKD. This CDR3 spans 16 amino acids. J gave up 0 bases and V 6 bases, and 8 bases lay outside the gene matches.

This clonotype was observed once. This clone may be a read error of a much larger clone one base away. This chain connects TRBV7-2 to TRBJ2-3; D is tentatively TRBD1 or TRBD2 (5 bases each). Trimming removed 1 base at V and 0 bases at J, with 11 bases between. The V gene's germline CDR1 is SGHTA and CDR2 FQGNSA. CDR3 length: 16 residues. In DNA, the CDR3 is TGTGCCAGCAGCTTAGGGGGGTCGGGTAGCACAGATACGCAGTATTTT. Translation: CASSLGGSGSTDTQYF. Looking up the rest from reference TRBV7-2 and TRBJ2-3 gives the full variable domain: GAGVSQSPSNKVTEKGKDVELRCDPISGHTALYWYRQSLGQGLEFLIYFQGNSAPDKSGLPSDRFSAERTGGSVSTLTIQRTQQEDSAVYLCASSLGGSGSTDTQYFGPGTRLTVL.

The rearrangement joins TRBV7-2 to TRBJ1-5, with TRBD1 as a possible D gene (5 bases). V was pared by 0 bases and J by 5 bases, with 14 bases between. This CDR3 spans 16 amino acids. Germline loops: CDR1 SGHTA, CDR2 FQGNSA. CDR3 sequence: CASSLAGGRLDQPQHF. CDR3 nucleotides: TGTGCCAGCAGCTTAGCCGGGGGACGCCTGGATCAGCCCCAGCATTTT.

With regard to this clonotype: Just one base apart from a much larger clone, this may be a read error. The V call is TRBV4-3, the J call TRBJ2-1, with D uncertain. The CDR3 totals 14 residues. With 1 base removed from V and 13 bases from J, the gap between germline ends came to 17 bases. Germline V CDR1 and CDR2: LGHNA, YSLEER. The CDR3 reads CASSQVTRQETQFF. CDR3 bases: TGCGCCAGCAGCCAAGTAACCAGACAAGAGACCCAGTTCTTC.

The chain recombines TRBV6-5 with TRBJ2-5; TRBD1 matches 8 bases. Matching the DNA end better, TRBJ2-7 makes the J call doubtful. CDR3 length: 15 residues. From germline, CDR1 is MNHEY and CDR2 SVGAGI. In DNA, the CDR3 is TGTGCCAGCAGTTTGCACGGACAGGGTCCCTACGAGCAGTACTTC. Translated, it gives CASSLHGQGPYEQYF.

This clonotype has a handful of counts. For the CDR3, the DNA is TGTGCCAGCAGCTTAACGACTCAGGATTCACCCCTCCACTTT. Translating it yields CASSLTTQDSPLHF. The V call is TRBV7-3, the J call TRBJ1-6; D uncertain. V was shortened by 0 bases and J by 8 bases, with 8 bases between the two germline ends. Per germline, CDR1 SGHTA and CDR2 FQGTGA. The CDR3 is made up of 14 amino acids.

The chain links TRBV6-6 to TRBJ2-4; TRBD1 matches at 10 bases. Germline CDR1 and CDR2: MNHNY and SVGAGI (reference sequence). The CDR3 length is 15 residues. Losses at the gene ends were 2 bases for V and 8 bases for J; bases not matched to a gene: 6. The CDR3, as DNA: TGTGCCAGCAGTTACCTGACAGGGGGCTCTGACATTCAGTACTTC. Translated, it gives CASSYLTGGSDIQYF.

The chain links TRBV20-1 to TRBJ2-7; TRBD1 matches 11 bases. Germline CDR1 and CDR2: DFQATT and SNEGSKA (reference sequence). The CDR3 has 14 amino acids. Trimming at V came to 3 bases and at J to 3 bases, leaving 4 bases not matched to a gene. The CDR3 region is CSASVGTGGYEQYF. Here the CDR3 DNA reads TGCAGTGCTAGCGTCGGGACAGGGGGCTACGAGCAGTACTTC.

This clonotype was observed a single time. The chain has TRBV7-9 and TRBJ2-2; D call uncertain. The CDR3 is made up of 15 amino acids. The germline CDR1 and CDR2 sequences are SEHNR and FQNEAQ (reference sequence). The V gene lost 1 base and the J gene lost 6 bases, with 12 bases spanning the gap. CDR3 nucleotide sequence: TGTGCCAGCAGCTTAGTCTGGGGTTCCGCCGGGGAGCTGTTTTTT. It translates to CASSLVWGSAGELFF.

This chain connects TRBV28 to TRBJ2-5, with 7 bases lining up with TRBD1. The CDR3 is made up of 15 amino acids. The V segment lost 6 bases and the J segment 9 bases; nucleotides outside the gene matches: 16. Germline assignment: CDR1 MDHEN and CDR2 SYDVKM. CDR3 in DNA: TGTGCCAGCAGACGTGAGACAGGGACCACCGCGGCCCAGTACTTC. Translating it yields CASRRETGTTAAQYF.

This clonotype appeared many times. The gene calls are TRBV10-3 and TRBJ2-5, with 8 positions matching TRBD2. The trim removed 9 bases at V and 5 bases at J, leaving 8 bases unmatched. CDR3 length: 13 amino acids. CDR1 and CDR2 (germline): ENHRY, SYGVKD. The CDR3 reads CAIASGGRETQYF. In nucleotides, the CDR3 is TGTGCCATAGCGAGCGGGGGACGGGAGACCCAGTACTTC.